Below, 8 T cell receptor beta chains from the same sample are listed, as sequenced in a study of blood T cell repertoires in COVID-19. Measured with immunoSEQ multiplex PCR; TCRdb has only the in-frame clones, and not every one. The sample lists approximately 120,000 clones; 88% were seen once. Sequencing was carried out using peripheral blood. The source of these receptors is a man over 45 with acute or convalescent COVID-19.

The CDR3 loop is CASSQRDRVGETQYF. CDR3 bases: TGCGCCAGCAGCCAACGGGACAGGGTTGGGGAGACCCAGTACTTC. The chain links TRBV4-1 to TRBJ2-5; TRBD1 aligns across 9 bases. The germline V gene has CDR1 MGHRA and CDR2 YSYEKL. Trimming took 2 bases from V and 5 from J; bases not matched to a gene: 6. This CDR3 region has 15 residues.

The chain couples TRBV11-2 to TRBJ2-1, with unresolved D. The CDR3 totals 13 residues. The V gene's germline CDR1 is SGHAT and CDR2 FQNNGV. V shed 1 base and J shed 11 bases, with 12 bases lying between them. The CDR3 is CASSLVRQNKQFF. CDR3 nucleotide sequence: TGTGCCAGCAGCTTAGTGAGGCAGAACAAGCAGTTCTTC.

In its sample, this clone was seen once. The chain links TRBV6-5 to TRBJ2-7, with a possible D match to TRBD1 (5 bases). The V and J ends lost 0 bases and 3 bases respectively, with 12 bases between them. Per the germline V gene, CDR1 is MNHEY and CDR2 is SVGAGI. The CDR3 is made up of 15 amino acids. The CDR3: CASSYSVGQVYEQYF. As DNA, the CDR3 is TGTGCCAGCAGTTACTCGGTGGGGCAGGTCTACGAGCAGTACTTC.

J is TRBJ1-2 and V is TRBV5-1; 8 bases match TRBD1. The V gene end was trimmed by 0 bases and the J gene end by 6 bases; junction bases not matched to a gene: 7. Germline assignment: CDR1 SGHRS and CDR2 YFSETQ. The CDR3 covers 15 residues. The CDR3 sequence: CASSLEAGGANGYTF. CDR3 nucleotides: TGCGCCAGCAGCTTGGAAGCAGGGGGCGCAAATGGCTACACCTTC.

The genes are TRBV27 and TRBJ2-3, with D perhaps TRBD2 (6 bases). CDR1 is MNHEY and CDR2 is SMNVEV in the germline V gene (reference sequence). This CDR3 is 15 amino acids long. Trimming pared 3 bases from V and 3 bases from J, leaving 13 bases between. The CDR3 protein is CASSFLASVTDTQYF. The CDR3 DNA reads TGTGCCAGCAGTTTTTTGGCTAGCGTGACAGATACGCAGTATTTT.

This chain links TRBV29-1 with TRBJ2-1, with TRBD2 as a possible D gene (6 bases). The CDR3 is 12 amino acids. Trimming removed 5 bases at V and 8 bases at J, with 13 bases between. Germline-derived CDR1 and CDR2 are SQVTM and ANQGSEA. The DNA of the CDR3 is TGCAGCGTTCTTTTGGGGGGAGATGAGCAGTTCTTC. This encodes CSVLLGGDEQFF.

Concerning this clone itself: Other nucleotide sequences from this sample produce the same CDR3. V and J are TRBV15 and TRBJ1-3; no clear D gene. Per the germline V gene, CDR1 is LNHNV and CDR2 is YYDKDF (reference sequence). The CDR3 has 11 residues. Trimming left V 4 bases short and J 4 bases short, with 2 bases between. The CDR3 DNA is TGTGCCACCAGCACAGGAAACACCATATATTTT. This encodes CATSTGNTIYF.

This clone was seen only a few times. The chain carries TRBV10-3 and TRBJ2-5; D is undetermined. From germline, CDR1 is ENHRY and CDR2 SYGVKD. The V end lost 2 bases, the J end lost 4 bases, and 11 bases lay between the germline ends. This CDR3 has 14 residues. CDR3 in DNA: TGTGCCATCAGTGAGATCCGGGTGGGAGAGACCCAGTACTTC. Translated, it gives CAISEIRVGETQYF.